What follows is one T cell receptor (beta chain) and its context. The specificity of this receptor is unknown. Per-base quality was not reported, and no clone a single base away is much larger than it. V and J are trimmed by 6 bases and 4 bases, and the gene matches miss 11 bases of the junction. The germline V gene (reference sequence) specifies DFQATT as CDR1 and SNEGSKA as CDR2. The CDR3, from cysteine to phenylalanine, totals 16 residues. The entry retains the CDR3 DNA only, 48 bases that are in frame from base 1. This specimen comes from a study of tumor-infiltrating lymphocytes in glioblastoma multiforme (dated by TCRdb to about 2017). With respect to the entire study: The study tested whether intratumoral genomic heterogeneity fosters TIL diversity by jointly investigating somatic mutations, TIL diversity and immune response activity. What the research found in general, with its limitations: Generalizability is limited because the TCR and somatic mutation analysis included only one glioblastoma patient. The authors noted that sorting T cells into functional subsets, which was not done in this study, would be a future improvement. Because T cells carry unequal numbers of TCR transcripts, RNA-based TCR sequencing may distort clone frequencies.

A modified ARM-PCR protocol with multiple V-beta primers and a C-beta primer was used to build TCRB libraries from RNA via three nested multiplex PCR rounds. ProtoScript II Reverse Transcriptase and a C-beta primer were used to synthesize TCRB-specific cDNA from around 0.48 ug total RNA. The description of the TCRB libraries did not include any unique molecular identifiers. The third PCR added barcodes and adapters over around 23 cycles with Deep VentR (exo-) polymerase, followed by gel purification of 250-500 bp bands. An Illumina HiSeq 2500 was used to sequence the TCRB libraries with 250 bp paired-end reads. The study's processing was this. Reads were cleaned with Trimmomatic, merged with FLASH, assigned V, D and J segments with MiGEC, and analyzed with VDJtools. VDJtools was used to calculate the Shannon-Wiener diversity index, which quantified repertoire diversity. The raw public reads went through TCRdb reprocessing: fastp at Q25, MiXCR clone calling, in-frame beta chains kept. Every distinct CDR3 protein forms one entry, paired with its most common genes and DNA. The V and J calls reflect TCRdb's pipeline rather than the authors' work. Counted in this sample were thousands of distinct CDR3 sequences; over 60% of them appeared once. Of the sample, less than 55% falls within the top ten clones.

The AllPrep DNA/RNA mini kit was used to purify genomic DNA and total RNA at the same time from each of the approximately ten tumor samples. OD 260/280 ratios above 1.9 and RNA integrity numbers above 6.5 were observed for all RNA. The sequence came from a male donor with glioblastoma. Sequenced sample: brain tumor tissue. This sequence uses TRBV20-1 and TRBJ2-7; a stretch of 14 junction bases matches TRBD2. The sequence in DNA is TGCAGTGCCAGGAGAGGGACTAGCGGGAGTTTTTACGAGCAGTACTTC. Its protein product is CSARRGTSGSFYEQYF.